This T cell receptor (beta chain) was identified in a study of shared clonotypes between healthy human individuals. Study-wide points: Larger estimated richness was generally recorded for naive subsets relative to memory subsets. Unshared clonotypes carried lower generation probabilities than those common to all four donors.

A note on this clone: Antigen unknown.

The V segment lost 4 bases and the J segment 1 base; nucleotides outside the gene matches: 11. CDR3 length: 17 amino acids. Germline V lookup: CDR1 SGHRS, CDR2 YFSETQ. Sorted-subset replicate PCRs used about 180 ng DNA, roughly 28,000 T cell genomes. The repertoire was sequenced with immunoSEQ multiplex PCR; TCRdb's copy has only in-frame clones and lacks some. Among around 1.4 million clones, approximately 98.5% were seen once, and the ten largest hold under 0.45%. Material for sequencing was naive CD4+ T cells sorted from blood. Subset meaning: CD45RA+ positively selected. The chain recombines TRBV5-1 with TRBJ1-5, with 7 bases lining up with TRBD1. This clonotype was obtained from a man in his thirties or forties in good health. CDR3 sequence: CASSPDMAGGSNQPQHF. The CDR3 coding sequence is TGCGCCAGCAGCCCCGATATGGCAGGGGGGAGCAATCAGCCCCAGCATTTT.